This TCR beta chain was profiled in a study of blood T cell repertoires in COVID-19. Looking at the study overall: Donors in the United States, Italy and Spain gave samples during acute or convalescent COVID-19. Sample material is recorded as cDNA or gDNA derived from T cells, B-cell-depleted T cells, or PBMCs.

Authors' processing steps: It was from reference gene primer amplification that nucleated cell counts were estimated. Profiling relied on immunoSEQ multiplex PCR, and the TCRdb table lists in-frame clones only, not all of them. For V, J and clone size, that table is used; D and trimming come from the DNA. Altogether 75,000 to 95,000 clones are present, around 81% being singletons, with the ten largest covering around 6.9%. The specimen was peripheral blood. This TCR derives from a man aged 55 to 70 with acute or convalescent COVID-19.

The CDR3 region has the DNA TGCAGCGTTAATCGGGACTCCAGAAATGGCTACACCTTC. Residues: CSVNRDSRNGYTF. The chain carries TRBV29-1 and TRBJ1-2; tentative D call: TRBD1 (5 bases). V was cut by 5 bases and J by 6 bases, with 16 bases left in between. Germline V lookup: CDR1 SQVTM, CDR2 ANQGSEA. The CDR3 contains 13 residues.